A single sample gave rise to the 4 T cell receptor beta chains below, sequenced in a study of blood T cell repertoires in COVID-19. Sequenced by immunoSEQ multiplex PCR; TCRdb stores in-frame clones only, minus some. The sample records 310,000 or so clones, 88% being singletons. Sequenced: peripheral blood. These receptors originate from a woman aged 45 to 65 with active or convalescent COVID-19.

The rearrangement joins TRBV2 to TRBJ1-3, with D possibly TRBD1 on 5 matching bases. Germline V gene sequence: CDR1 SNHLY, CDR2 FYNNEI. Trimming pared 2 bases from V and 0 bases from J, leaving 17 bases between. The CDR3 has 18 amino acids. The CDR3 nucleotides are TGTGCCAGCAGTGAAACGGCAGGGAGGCCCAGCTCTGGAAACACCATATATTTT. Protein sequence: CASSETAGRPSSGNTIYF.

The sample holds one count of this clone. The chain carries TRBV5-1 and TRBJ1-2; tentatively, D is TRBD1 (5 bases). Germline-derived CDR1 and CDR2 are SGHRS and YFSETQ. This CDR3 comprises 15 residues. V was clipped by 0 bases and J by 6 bases, with 15 bases between them. The CDR3 sequence: CASSLGRVSHDGYTF. DNA of the CDR3: TGCGCCAGCAGCTTGGGCAGGGTGAGCCATGATGGCTACACCTTC.

This clone was detected a few times. The chain is built from TRBV18 and TRBJ1-2; the D is unclear. Germline CDR1 reads KGHSH; CDR2 reads LQKENI. The CDR3 extends over 13 amino acids. Trimming cost V 2 bases and J 9 bases, with 13 bases left between them. CDR3 loop: CASSPAERVRYTF. The CDR3 DNA is TGTGCCAGCTCACCAGCAGAGAGGGTTCGCTACACCTTC.

This chain links TRBV19 with TRBJ2-7; D is perhaps TRBD1 (5 bases). This CDR3 comprises 13 residues. Trimming cost V 5 bases and J 0 bases, with 8 bases left between them. Germline CDR1 LNHDA, CDR2 SQIVND (reference sequence). The CDR3 DNA reads as TGTGCCAGTAGTGTGACAGTCTCCTACGAGCAGTACTTC. Amino acids: CASSVTVSYEQYF.